This T cell receptor beta chain appears in the sequencing data of a study of Graves' ophthalmopathy and Graves' hyperthyroidism. General study findings and limits: The 13-signature model separated ophthalmopathy from stable hyperthyroidism at over 85% sensitivity and approximately 81% specificity. Clonotypes were expanded in thyroid at above 0.001 frequency, and most also appeared in blood.

Amplification from RNA transcripts yielded the TCR beta CDR3 regions. HTBI-primed first-round RT-PCR preceded second-round multiplex PCR. TCRdb called the multiplex PCR reads again in MiXCR, with one record for every CDR3 protein. This sample has about 740,000 distinct CDR3 sequences, with 40% found just once. CDR3 length equals 14 residues. Germline V lookup: CDR1 MGHDK, CDR2 SYGVNS. Trimming removed 4 bases from V and 1 base from J, with 10 bases in between. This clonotype showed up many times. The antigen is unknown. The chain combines TRBV25-1 with TRBJ1-1; the D gene is possibly TRBD1 (6 bases). The sample comprised peripheral blood. The TCR was taken from an adult man with Graves' ophthalmopathy. The CDR3 region is CASSAQGSNTEAFF. CDR3 coding DNA: TGTGCCAGCAGTGCACAGGGCTCGAACACTGAAGCTTTCTTT.